These T cell receptor beta chains were read from a single sample in a study of cytomegalovirus exposure and HLA in healthy donors. Generated by immunoSEQ multiplex PCR, the TCRdb table keeps only in-frame clones and is missing some. This repertoire includes tens of thousands of clones. The specimen sequenced was PBMCs. Receptors originate from a man aged 45-65 years in good health and CMV-seropositive. Each CDR3 is given with its conserved first and last residue. Fields, in order: V gene, J gene, D gene, CDR3 protein, CDR3 DNA. D genes are given only for firm matches.

v_call: TRBV5-8; j_call: TRBJ1-5; d_call: -; cdr3_aa: CASIPEGGRRDQPQHF; cdr3_nt: TGTGCCAGCATCCCCGAGGGAGGTCGAAGAGATCAGCCCCAGCATTTT
v_call: TRBV10-3; j_call: TRBJ1-2; d_call: TRBD1; cdr3_aa: CAISERGQGAQGYTF; cdr3_nt: TGTGCCATCAGTGAGAGGGGACAGGGGGCTCAAGGCTACACCTTC
v_call: TRBV18; j_call: TRBJ2-2; d_call: TRBD2; cdr3_aa: CASSPGTSEFTGELFF; cdr3_nt: TGTGCCAGCTCACCCGGGACTAGCGAGTTCACCGGGGAGCTGTTTTTT
v_call: TRBV4-3; j_call: TRBJ2-2; d_call: TRBD2; cdr3_aa: CAGSQESSGTSGELFF; cdr3_nt: TGCGCCGGCAGCCAAGAATCTAGCGGGACTTCTGGGGAGCTGTTTTTT
v_call: TRBV25-1; j_call: TRBJ1-1; d_call: TRBD1; cdr3_aa: CASSEQGASTEAFF; cdr3_nt: TGTGCCAGCAGTGAACAGGGGGCTAGCACTGAAGCTTTCTTT
v_call: TRBV2; j_call: TRBJ1-1; d_call: -; cdr3_aa: CASSLQGKWTEAFF; cdr3_nt: TGTGCCAGCAGCCTACAGGGAAAGTGGACTGAAGCTTTCTTT
v_call: TRBV30; j_call: TRBJ2-3; d_call: TRBD2; cdr3_aa: CAWSGGLAAGTDTQYF; cdr3_nt: TGTGCCTGGAGTGGAGGACTAGCAGCAGGCACAGATACGCAGTATTTT
v_call: TRBV4-2; j_call: TRBJ1-4; d_call: -; cdr3_aa: CASSQAGVNEKLFF; cdr3_nt: TGTGCCAGCAGCCAAGCCGGAGTTAATGAAAAACTGTTTTTT
v_call: TRBV7-2; j_call: TRBJ1-2; d_call: -; cdr3_aa: CASSLKLRGSGYTF; cdr3_nt: TGTGCCAGCAGCTTAAAGCTTCGAGGGAGTGGCTACACCTTC
v_call: TRBV5-1; j_call: TRBJ1-2; d_call: -; cdr3_aa: CASSLEGGTHGYTF; cdr3_nt: TGCGCCAGCAGCTTGGAAGGGGGAACACATGGCTACACCTTC
v_call: TRBV10-2; j_call: TRBJ1-1; d_call: -; cdr3_aa: CASSENSGPGTEAFF; cdr3_nt: TGCGCCAGCAGTGAGAATTCTGGCCCGGGCACTGAAGCTTTCTTT
v_call: TRBV30; j_call: TRBJ1-2; d_call: TRBD1; cdr3_aa: CAWSRQGNYGYTF; cdr3_nt: TGTGCCTGGAGTAGACAGGGGAACTATGGCTACACCTTC
v_call: TRBV30; j_call: TRBJ1-2; d_call: -; cdr3_aa: CAWSPQAATANYGYTF; cdr3_nt: TGTGCCTGGAGTCCACAGGCTGCTACAGCGAACTATGGCTACACCTTC
v_call: TRBV7-8; j_call: TRBJ1-1; d_call: -; cdr3_aa: CASSSYREPSEAFF; cdr3_nt: TGTGCCAGCAGCTCGTACAGGGAACCCTCTGAAGCTTTCTTT
v_call: TRBV30; j_call: TRBJ1-1; d_call: TRBD1; cdr3_aa: CAWSTTGGYTEAFF; cdr3_nt: TGTGCCTGGAGCACAACAGGGGGCTATACTGAAGCTTTCTTT
v_call: TRBV5-4; j_call: TRBJ2-3; d_call: TRBD2; cdr3_aa: CASSLQLAGELDTQYF; cdr3_nt: TGTGCCAGCAGCTTGCAACTAGCGGGAGAATTGGATACGCAGTATTTT
v_call: TRBV7-9; j_call: TRBJ2-7; d_call: TRBD1; cdr3_aa: CASSLPRNRGSYEQYF; cdr3_nt: TGTGCCAGCAGCTTACCTAGGAACAGGGGCTCCTACGAGCAGTACTTC
v_call: TRBV7-2; j_call: TRBJ1-5; d_call: -; cdr3_aa: CASSLSSSDSHSNQPQHF; cdr3_nt: TGTGCCAGCAGCTTATCCTCCTCGGACAGCCATAGCAATCAGCCCCAGCATTTT
v_call: TRBV5-4; j_call: TRBJ1-1; d_call: -; cdr3_aa: CASSLYVRNTEAFF; cdr3_nt: TGTGCCAGCAGCTTATATGTGCGAAACACTGAAGCTTTCTTT
v_call: TRBV5-6; j_call: TRBJ1-2; d_call: TRBD1; cdr3_aa: CASSFGTANYGYTF; cdr3_nt: TGTGCCAGCAGCTTCGGGACAGCAAACTATGGCTACACCTTC
v_call: TRBV13; j_call: TRBJ2-3; d_call: TRBD2; cdr3_aa: CASSPSGGPPGDTQYF; cdr3_nt: TGTGCCAGCAGCCCATCGGGGGGACCCCCAGGGGATACGCAGTATTTT
v_call: TRBV4-3; j_call: TRBJ2-7; d_call: TRBD2; cdr3_aa: CASSHIAGGTYEQYF; cdr3_nt: TGCGCCAGCAGCCATATAGCGGGAGGTACCTACGAGCAGTACTTC
v_call: TRBV7-2; j_call: TRBJ2-4; d_call: -; cdr3_aa: CASSFLQGDIQYF; cdr3_nt: TGTGCCAGCAGCTTCTTACAGGGAGACATTCAGTACTTC
v_call: TRBV18; j_call: TRBJ1-1; d_call: -; cdr3_aa: CASSPSTGQDTEAFF; cdr3_nt: TGTGCCAGCTCACCAAGTACAGGGCAGGACACTGAAGCTTTCTTT
v_call: TRBV7-9; j_call: TRBJ1-5; d_call: -; cdr3_aa: CASSLGQANQPQHF; cdr3_nt: TGTGCCAGCAGCTTAGGACAGGCGAATCAGCCCCAGCATTTT
v_call: TRBV13; j_call: TRBJ1-2; d_call: -; cdr3_aa: CASSLGGVGYTF; cdr3_nt: TGTGCCAGCAGCTTGGGGGGGGTCGGCTACACCTTC
v_call: TRBV4-3; j_call: TRBJ1-1; d_call: TRBD1; cdr3_aa: CASSFGTARTTEAFF; cdr3_nt: TGCGCCAGCAGCTTCGGGACAGCGAGGACCACTGAAGCTTTCTTT
v_call: TRBV13; j_call: TRBJ2-5; d_call: TRBD2; cdr3_aa: CASSLLAQETQYF; cdr3_nt: TGTGCCAGCAGCCTACTAGCGCAAGAGACCCAGTACTTC
v_call: TRBV4-3; j_call: TRBJ2-1; d_call: TRBD2; cdr3_aa: CASSPSSGSYNEQFF; cdr3_nt: TGCGCCAGCAGCCCTTCTAGCGGGAGCTACAATGAGCAGTTCTTC
v_call: TRBV9; j_call: TRBJ2-1; d_call: TRBD2; cdr3_aa: CASNPAGGYEQFF; cdr3_nt: TGTGCCAGCAATCCAGCGGGAGGGTATGAGCAGTTCTTC
v_call: TRBV11-2; j_call: TRBJ1-2; d_call: -; cdr3_aa: CASSLGFLANYGYTF; cdr3_nt: TGTGCCAGCAGCTTAGGGTTCTTAGCTAACTATGGCTACACCTTC
v_call: TRBV29-1; j_call: TRBJ2-3; d_call: TRBD2; cdr3_aa: CSVEGGRGTDTQYF; cdr3_nt: TGCAGCGTTGAAGGCGGGAGGGGCACAGATACGCAGTATTTT
v_call: TRBV11-3; j_call: TRBJ2-3; d_call: TRBD1; cdr3_aa: CASRDRGNFGAQYF; cdr3_nt: TGTGCCAGCAGGGACAGGGGAAATTTTGGGGCGCAGTATTTT
v_call: TRBV7-8; j_call: TRBJ2-1; d_call: TRBD2; cdr3_aa: CASSPTRLAAYNEQFF; cdr3_nt: TGTGCCAGCAGCCCGACCCGACTAGCTGCCTACAATGAGCAGTTCTTC
v_call: TRBV7-9; j_call: TRBJ2-1; d_call: TRBD1; cdr3_aa: CASSSNRDRAYNEQFF; cdr3_nt: TGTGCCAGCAGCTCGAACCGGGACAGGGCCTACAATGAGCAGTTCTTC
v_call: TRBV18; j_call: TRBJ1-1; d_call: -; cdr3_aa: CASSLQRATGRVMNTEAFF; cdr3_nt: TGTGCCAGCTCACTTCAAAGGGCTACAGGGAGAGTGATGAACACTGAAGCTTTCTTT
v_call: TRBV7-2; j_call: TRBJ1-1; d_call: TRBD1; cdr3_aa: CASSFTGGRAFF; cdr3_nt: TGTGCCAGCAGTTTTACAGGGGGCCGAGCTTTCTTT
v_call: TRBV5-1; j_call: TRBJ2-1; d_call: -; cdr3_aa: CASSLEGYEQFF; cdr3_nt: TGCGCCAGCAGCTTGGAGGGGTATGAGCAGTTCTTC
v_call: TRBV27; j_call: TRBJ2-1; d_call: TRBD1; cdr3_aa: CASSLSRTGGREQFF; cdr3_nt: TGTGCCAGCAGTTTATCGAGGACAGGGGGCCGGGAGCAGTTCTTC
v_call: TRBV6-5; j_call: TRBJ2-7; d_call: TRBD2; cdr3_aa: CASSYSAGAVSYEQYF; cdr3_nt: TGTGCCAGCAGTTACTCAGCGGGAGCCGTATCATACGAGCAGTACTTC
v_call: TRBV7-6; j_call: TRBJ2-1; d_call: TRBD2; cdr3_aa: CASSANPSSGGGYEQFF; cdr3_nt: TGTGCCAGCAGCGCAAACCCCTCTAGCGGGGGGGGATATGAGCAGTTCTTC
v_call: TRBV7-2; j_call: TRBJ2-5; d_call: -; cdr3_aa: CASSYQAGQETQYF; cdr3_nt: TGTGCCAGCAGCTATCAGGCAGGGCAAGAGACCCAGTACTTC
v_call: TRBV28; j_call: TRBJ2-7; d_call: TRBD2; cdr3_aa: CASSRGGGLAGYEQYF; cdr3_nt: TGTGCCAGCAGTCGCGGGGGGGGACTAGCGGGATACGAGCAGTACTTC
v_call: TRBV6-1; j_call: TRBJ2-1; d_call: -; cdr3_aa: CASSGLLYGDNEQFF; cdr3_nt: TGTGCCAGCAGTGGGCTTCTGTACGGGGACAATGAGCAGTTCTTC
v_call: TRBV4-3; j_call: TRBJ2-1; d_call: -; cdr3_aa: CASSAGSLEYYNEQFF; cdr3_nt: TGCGCCAGCAGCGCGGGAAGTCTGGAATACTACAATGAGCAGTTCTTC
v_call: TRBV11-3; j_call: TRBJ2-1; d_call: TRBD2; cdr3_aa: CASRGAGGLYNEQFF; cdr3_nt: TGTGCCAGCCGGGGAGCGGGAGGACTTTACAATGAGCAGTTCTTC
v_call: TRBV7-2; j_call: TRBJ2-5; d_call: TRBD1; cdr3_aa: CASSRVGTGGLETQYF; cdr3_nt: TGTGCCAGCAGCCGCGTCGGGACAGGGGGCTTGGAGACCCAGTACTTC